This T cell receptor (beta chain) emerged from a study of cytomegalovirus exposure and HLA in healthy donors. Study findings and constraints: For cytomegalovirus status, the classifier reportedly gave diagnoses with high specificity and sensitivity. A link between a missense DCLRE1C variant and TCR beta V- and J-gene trimming emerged from a later analysis. Most CMV-associated TCR beta chains appeared HLA-restricted in a later analysis.

The PCR ran on 60 Vbeta and 13 Jbeta primers. Sequencing used immunoSEQ multiplex PCR; TCRdb keeps in-frame clones, though not all of them. Here the sample spans 140,000 to 150,000 clones, roughly 73% being singletons. Regarding this clone: The antigen remains unidentified.

What was sequenced was PBMCs. This clonotype was sampled from a woman aged 18-30 years in good health and CMV-seronegative.

The DNA of the CDR3 is TGTGCCAGCAGCTTAGCGTGGGAGGGAATTCGGGAAAAACTGTTTTTT. Encoded protein: CASSLAWEGIREKLFF. The chain uses TRBV7-8 and TRBJ1-4, with D unclear. In germline, CDR1 is SGHVS, CDR2 FQNEAQ. With 0 bases removed from V and 8 bases from J, the gap between germline ends came to 16 bases. The CDR3 runs 16 residues.